These 32 T cell receptor beta chains were sequenced from one sample in a study of CD8+ T cells in alopecia areata. Reverse transcription of extracted RNA yielded cDNA, which provided the sequencing template. Using immunoSEQ multiplex PCR, the repertoire was profiled, and TCRdb retains in-frame clones only, with some absent. The data show 200,000 to 250,000 clones, with around two fifths seen just once and almost 0.5% held by the top ten. Treatment of the sample: oral pan-JAK inhibitor, 5-10 mg twice daily. Sequencing used CD4+ T cells sorted from blood, obtained around week 30, from a patient treated with tofacitinib. Receptors originate from a human donor with alopecia areata.

The chain is built from TRBV10-2 and TRBJ2-7, with D tentatively TRBD1 or TRBD2 (6 bases each). The V and J ends lost 6 bases and 6 bases respectively, with 12 bases between them. The CDR3 runs 12 residues. The germline gives CDR1 WSHSY, CDR2 SAAADI. CDR3 in amino acids: CASSAGGREQYF. CDR3 DNA: TGCGCCAGCAGCGCTGGGGGGCGCGAGCAGTACTTC.

This clone was counted between two and nine times. The chain has TRBV30 and TRBJ2-7, with D maybe TRBD2 (6 bases). The CDR3 totals 14 residues. The germline V and J ends were trimmed by 2 bases and 3 bases, with 14 bases remaining between them. Germline V gene lookup returns CDR1 GTSNPN and CDR2 SVGIG (reference sequence). CDR3 sequence: CAWSRAGYLYEQYF. For the CDR3, the DNA is TGTGCCTGGAGTCGGGCGGGATATCTCTACGAGCAGTACTTC.

This clone was observed a handful of times. V usage is TRBV11-2 and J usage is TRBJ1-5; no definite D call. The germline gives CDR1 SGHAT, CDR2 FQNNGV. The CDR3 contains 13 residues. V was cut by 4 bases and J by 1 base, with 5 bases left in between. In nucleotides, the CDR3 is TGTGCCAGCAGCTCCGCCAGCAATCAGCCCCAGCATTTT. Its translation is CASSSASNQPQHF.

The chain uses TRBV30 and TRBJ1-4; D call uncertain. Germline CDR1 is GTSNPN and CDR2 is SVGIG (reference sequence). The CDR3 runs 12 residues. V shed 0 bases and J shed 8 bases, with 7 bases lying between them. CDR3 bases: TGTGCCTGGAGTGTACATGGAGAAAAACTGTTTTTT. Translation: CAWSVHGEKLFF.

This chain uses TRBV2 with TRBJ1-5; D remains unclear. This CDR3 region has 14 residues. The V and J ends lost 9 bases and 0 bases respectively, with 12 bases between them. Germline V gives CDR1 SNHLY, CDR2 FYNNEI. CDR3 protein: CASCREGSNQPQHF. CDR3 nucleotides: TGTGCCAGTTGCCGAGAGGGTAGCAATCAGCCCCAGCATTTT.

This rearrangement joins TRBV6-5 to TRBJ2-6; D possibly corresponds to TRBD1 (5 bases). This CDR3 contains 14 residues. V gave up 0 bases and J gave up 6 bases, with 6 bases separating them. Germline V gene sequence: CDR1 MNHEY, CDR2 SVGAGI. The CDR3 nucleotides read TGTGCCAGCAGTTACTCAGGGGTGGCCAACGTCCTGACTTTC. As protein: CASSYSGVANVLTF.

The gene calls are TRBV7-9 and TRBJ2-5, with a weak D call TRBD2 (5 bases). Deletions cut 1 base from V and 5 bases from J, with 14 bases between. Germline-derived CDR1 and CDR2 are SEHNR and FQNEAQ (reference sequence). The CDR3 contains 15 residues. The CDR3 reads CASSLGVSGMETQYF. CDR3 bases: TGTGCCAGCAGCTTAGGGGTCTCGGGAATGGAGACCCAGTACTTC.

A word on this clone: The same CDR3 is also encoded by other DNA sequences in this sample. The chain combines TRBV29-1 with TRBJ1-1, with D uncertain. CDR3 length: 14 amino acids. Trimming left V 2 bases short and J 0 bases short, with 10 bases between. Germline CDR1 reads SQVTM; CDR2 reads ANQGSEA. As DNA, the CDR3 is TGCAGCGTTGAATTGCGCCTCATGAACACTGAAGCTTTCTTT. Protein sequence: CSVELRLMNTEAFF. The full variable domain, with the rest looked up from reference TRBV29-1 and TRBJ1-1, is SAVISQKPSRDICQRGTSLTIQCQVDSQVTMMFWYRQQPGQSLTLIATANQGSEATYESGFVIDKFPISRPNLTFSTLTVSNMSPEDSSIYLCSVELRLMNTEAFFGQGTRLTVV.

The V gene is TRBV18, the J gene TRBJ1-1; D ambiguous. Trimming removed 1 base from V and 5 bases from J, with 14 bases in between. From germline, CDR1 is KGHSH and CDR2 LQKENI. This CDR3 has 15 amino acids. DNA of the CDR3: TGTGCCAGCTCACCACGGGGATCAGCGGGTACTGAAGCTTTCTTT. Amino acid sequence: CASSPRGSAGTEAFF.

This chain joins TRBV29-1 and TRBJ2-7; 8 bases align to TRBD1. Germline V CDR1 and CDR2: SQVTM, ANQGSEA. The V and J ends lost 6 bases and 0 bases, in that order; junction bases with no gene match: 7. The CDR3 sequence is 14 residues long. In DNA form, the CDR3 reads TGCAGCGTGGGACCGGGACAGGCCTCCTACGAGCAGTACTTC. It specifies CSVGPGQASYEQYF.

The chain combines TRBV9 with TRBJ2-4, with D tentatively TRBD1 or TRBD2 (7 bases each). Trimming removed 1 base from V and 5 bases from J, with 10 bases in between. Germline V CDR1 and CDR2: SGDLS, YYNGEE. The CDR3 is 14 amino acids. The CDR3 DNA is TGTGCCAGCAGCGTATCAGGGGGGGAAAACATTCAGTACTTC. It codes for CASSVSGGENIQYF. Full variable domain (missing parts from reference TRBV9 and TRBJ2-4): DSGVTQTPKHLITATGQRVTLRCSPRSGDLSVYWYQQSLDQGLQFLIQYYNGEERAKGNILERFSAQQFPDLHSELNLSSLELGDSALYFCASSVSGGENIQYFGAGTRLSVL.

The chain has TRBV30 and TRBJ2-3; the match to TRBD2 covers 12 bases. Germline CDR1 reads GTSNPN; CDR2 reads SVGIG (reference sequence). The CDR3 is 15 residues long. V trimming: 0 bases; J trimming: 6 bases; junction bases outside the gene matches: 4. CDR3 region: CAWSVLAGGGDTQYF. The CDR3 DNA follows: TGTGCCTGGAGTGTACTAGCGGGAGGAGGGGATACGCAGTATTTT.

V is TRBV4-1 and J is TRBJ1-5; TRBD1 is a possible D gene (6 bases). The V gene lost 8 bases and the J gene lost 8 bases, with 22 bases spanning the gap. This CDR3 has 15 residues. Germline V gives CDR1 MGHRA, CDR2 YSYEKL. The DNA of the CDR3 is TGCGCCAGCGGGCGGACCGGGTTAGGGGGGGAGCCCCAGCATTTT. Translating gives CASGRTGLGGEPQHF.

The genes are TRBV2 and TRBJ2-1, with D perhaps assigned TRBD1 or TRBD2 (5 bases each). Germline lookup yields CDR1 SNHLY and CDR2 FYNNEI. V was shortened by 8 bases and J by 7 bases, with 18 bases between the two germline ends. The CDR3 covers 14 residues. The CDR3 loop reads CASCTGTTLNEQFF. The CDR3 DNA reads as TGTGCCAGCTGCACCGGGACCACTTTGAATGAGCAGTTCTTC.

The rearrangement links TRBV30 to TRBJ1-4, with TRBD1 identical over 9 bases. Germline CDR1 GTSNPN, CDR2 SVGIG (reference sequence). The trim removed 3 bases at V and 5 bases at J, leaving 16 bases unmatched. This CDR3 has 18 residues. CDR3 residues: CAWRPKTGGWAQNEKLFF. The CDR3 bases are TGTGCCTGGAGGCCAAAAACAGGGGGCTGGGCCCAAAATGAAAAACTGTTTTTT.

The chain couples TRBV7-9 to TRBJ1-5; a weak D match, TRBD1 (6 bases). Per germline, CDR1 SEHNR and CDR2 FQNEAQ (reference sequence). The V and J ends lost 4 bases and 3 bases respectively, with 13 bases between them. The CDR3 length is 15 residues. CDR3 coding DNA: TGTGCCAGCAGCTCCGACAGGATGGCCAATCAGCCCCAGCATTTT. Amino acid sequence: CASSSDRMANQPQHF.

The rearrangement joins TRBV5-1 to TRBJ2-7, with 8 bases identical to TRBD1. This CDR3 contains 14 residues. V dropped 3 bases and J dropped 5; count of bases not matched to a gene: 7. CDR1 and CDR2 (germline): SGHRS, YFSETQ. The CDR3 nucleotides are TGCGCCAGCAGCTGGCAGGGGGCTCTTGACGAGCAGTACTTC. Its protein product is CASSWQGALDEQYF. Combining the CDR3 with reference TRBV5-1 and TRBJ2-7 gives the whole variable domain KAGVTQTPRYLIKTRGQQVTLSCSPISGHRSVSWYQQTPGQGLQFLFEYFSETQRNKGNFPGRFSGRQFSNSRSEMNVSTLELGDSALYLCASSWQGALDEQYFGPGTRLTVT.

The V call is TRBV7-3, the J call TRBJ1-1; D might be TRBD1 (5 bases). V gave up 8 bases and J gave up 5 bases, with 15 bases separating them. Germline CDR1 is SGHTA and CDR2 is FQGTGA. This CDR3 is 13 amino acids long. In DNA, the CDR3 is TGTGCCAGCTCCCTCGGGGGAGGAACTGAAGCTTTCTTT. This gives the protein CASSLGGGTEAFF.

This rearrangement joins TRBV30 to TRBJ1-1; 7 nucleotides match TRBD1. CDR3 length equals 14 residues. Germline assignment: CDR1 GTSNPN and CDR2 SVGIG (reference sequence). V dropped 8 bases and J dropped 1; count of bases not matched to a gene: 10. The CDR3 nucleotides are TGTGCCGGCACGAGACAGGGAAAGAACACTGAAGCTTTCTTT. Translated, it gives CAGTRQGKNTEAFF.

The V call is TRBV5-4, the J call TRBJ2-4; 7 bases match TRBD2. Germline lookup yields CDR1 SGHNT and CDR2 YYREEE (reference sequence). V was pared by 4 bases and J by 8 bases, with 12 bases of the junction left unmatched. The CDR3 has 15 residues. The CDR3 sequence is CASSDGLDVVDIQYF. Here the CDR3 DNA reads TGTGCCAGCAGCGATGGACTAGACGTGGTAGACATTCAGTACTTC.

The V and J genes are TRBV5-6 and TRBJ2-7; perhaps TRBD2 as D (6 bases). The CDR3 consists of 18 residues. The ends were cut back, 3 bases at V and 4 bases at J, with 26 bases in the middle. Germline assignment: CDR1 SGHDT and CDR2 YYEEEE. CDR3 sequence reads: CASSSIKTATRLLYEQYF. In DNA, the CDR3 is TGTGCCAGCAGCTCAATAAAGACAGCGACTAGACTATTGTACGAGCAGTACTTC.

CDR3 amino acids: CAWSPLLDISGNTIYF. CDR3 nucleotides: TGTGCCTGGAGTCCCCTCCTGGACATCTCTGGAAACACCATATATTTT. V usage is TRBV30 and J usage is TRBJ1-3; tentative D call: TRBD1 (5 bases). CDR1 and CDR2 (germline): GTSNPN, SVGIG (reference sequence). This CDR3 has 16 amino acids. The V and J ends lost 2 bases and 0 bases respectively, with 14 bases between them. Supplemented by reference TRBV30 and TRBJ1-3, the full variable domain reads SQTIHQWPATLVQPVGSPLSLECTVEGTSNPNLYWYRQAAGRGLQLLFYSVGIGQISSEVPQNLSASRPQDRQFILSSKKLLLSDSGFYLCAWSPLLDISGNTIYFGEGSWLTVV.

The CDR3 here is CASSTGQGTNTGELFF. The CDR3 DNA is TGTGCCAGCAGTACCGGACAGGGGACGAACACCGGGGAGCTGTTTTTT. V and J are TRBV28 and TRBJ2-2, with TRBD1 identical over 9 bases. Germline V gives CDR1 MDHEN, CDR2 SYDVKM. The CDR3 spans 16 residues. With V trimmed by 5 bases and J by 0 bases, 4 bases remained unmatched.

This sequence joins TRBV7-2 and TRBJ1-1; a weak D match, TRBD1 (6 bases). V gave up 6 bases and J gave up 3 bases, with 11 bases separating them. In germline, CDR1 is SGHTA, CDR2 FQGNSA. The CDR3 totals 13 residues. As DNA, the CDR3 is TGTGCCAGCAGGCAACAGGGTTACACTGAAGCTTTCTTT. Protein product: CASRQQGYTEAFF.

The rearrangement links TRBV15 to TRBJ2-1; tentatively, D is TRBD1 (6 bases). The germline gives CDR1 LNHNV, CDR2 YYDKDF (reference sequence). CDR3 size: 14 residues. V lost 3 bases, J lost 4 bases, and 10 bases lay in between. The CDR3: CATSSPDRYNEQFF. DNA of the CDR3: TGTGCCACCAGCAGCCCGGACAGATACAATGAGCAGTTCTTC.

The chain combines TRBV29-1 with TRBJ1-1; TRBD1 is a possible D gene (6 bases). This CDR3 contains 14 residues. CDR1 is SQVTM, CDR2 ANQGSEA, per germline. The V gene lost 5 bases and the J gene lost 8 bases, with 21 bases spanning the gap. CDR3 in DNA: TGCAGCGTTATTCGTAACCCGGACAGCTTCGAAGCTTTCTTT. Residues: CSVIRNPDSFEAFF.

J is TRBJ2-1 and V is TRBV6-5; 10 bases fit TRBD1. The V and J ends lost 6 bases and 1 base, in that order; junction bases with no gene match: 3. The CDR3 has 15 amino acids. CDR1 and CDR2 from the germline V gene are MNHEY and SVGAGI. CDR3 nucleotide sequence: TGTGCCAGCAGAAGGGACAGGGGATCCTACAATGAGCAGTTCTTC. Amino acid sequence: CASRRDRGSYNEQFF.

The V call is TRBV19, the J call TRBJ1-5; D is unclear. V was shortened by 3 bases and J by 9 bases, with 15 bases between the two germline ends. CDR1 is LNHDA and CDR2 is SQIVND in the germline V gene (reference sequence). The CDR3 totals 14 residues. The CDR3: CASSMMAADGPQHF. In DNA, the CDR3 is TGTGCCAGTAGTATGATGGCGGCTGATGGGCCCCAGCATTTT.

This clone turned up a few times. This chain connects TRBV10-3 to TRBJ2-7; D perhaps matches TRBD1 (6 bases). The CDR3 consists of 17 residues. The ends were cut back, 0 bases at V and 7 bases at J, with 22 bases in the middle. CDR1 ENHRY and CDR2 SYGVKD come from the germline V gene. This CDR3 reads CAISESVGRGGLGEQYF. The CDR3 region has the DNA TGTGCCATCAGTGAGTCGGTCGGCAGGGGTGGCCTGGGGGAGCAGTACTTC.

This clone has a handful of counts. This chain uses TRBV6-1 with TRBJ1-5; tentative D call: TRBD1 (6 bases). The CDR3 is 15 residues long. Trimming pared 4 bases from V and 4 bases from J, leaving 14 bases between. The germline V gene encodes CDR1 MNHNS and CDR2 SASEGT. The CDR3 coding sequence is TGTGCCAGCAGTGTAATATGGCAGGGGAATCAGCCCCAGCATTTT. This encodes CASSVIWQGNQPQHF.

This rearrangement joins TRBV5-1 to TRBJ2-2; 7 bases fit TRBD1. Germline V gene data show CDR1 as SGHRS and CDR2 as YFSETQ. V lost 1 base, J lost 6 bases, and 9 bases stayed unmatched. The CDR3 spans 16 residues. CDR3 nucleotide sequence: TGCGCCAGCAGCTTGATACCGGGACAGTACTCCGGGGAGCTGTTTTTT. This sequence encodes CASSLIPGQYSGELFF.

This clone was observed a single time. This chain links TRBV7-2 with TRBJ1-2; 7 nucleotides match TRBD1. Germline lookup yields CDR1 SGHTA and CDR2 FQGNSA. This CDR3 is 14 amino acids long. The junction had 7 bases not matched to a gene; V was cut back by 1 base and J by 8 bases. The chain's CDR3 is CASSLVFDRAGYTF. CDR3 coding DNA: TGTGCCAGCAGCTTAGTATTCGACAGGGCGGGCTACACCTTC.